Below are 26 T cell receptor beta chains sequenced from a single sample in a study of blood T cell repertoires in COVID-19. Some clones are missing from TCRdb's copy, which holds only in-frame ones; the method was immunoSEQ multiplex PCR. The top ten hold approximately 1.5% of the sample, which has hundreds of thousands of clones, roughly 89% seen once. The sequenced material came from peripheral blood. These receptors were taken from a woman between 25 and 40 years old with active or convalescent COVID-19.

The rearrangement uses TRBV9 and TRBJ2-5; 9 bases match TRBD1. The CDR3 sequence is 14 residues long. J lost 4 bases, V lost 3 bases, and 4 bases had no gene match. The germline V gene has CDR1 SGDLS and CDR2 YYNGEE. The CDR3 loop is CASSERQGGETQYF. The CDR3 DNA is TGTGCCAGCAGCGAAAGACAGGGGGGAGAGACCCAGTACTTC.

V and J are TRBV6-5 and TRBJ1-1; D gene uncertain. The CDR3 runs to 13 residues. CDR1 is MNHEY and CDR2 is SVGAGI in the germline V gene. Trimming shortened V by 2 bases and J by 2 bases, and 6 bases separated the two germline ends. As DNA, the CDR3 is TGTGCCAGCAGTTACCATACTAACACTGAAGCTTTCTTT. This sequence encodes CASSYHTNTEAFF.

The chain employs TRBV29-1 and TRBJ2-1; 7 bases line up with TRBD2. V was clipped by 4 bases and J by 6 bases; unmatched bases: 9. Germline CDR1 reads SQVTM; CDR2 reads ANQGSEA. The CDR3 consists of 14 residues. The DNA of the CDR3 is TGCAGCGTTGTGGAGACTAGCAGATCCAATGAGCAGTTCTTC. Amino acids: CSVVETSRSNEQFF.

The chain employs TRBV5-6 and TRBJ1-2, with a weak D call TRBD1 (5 bases). The V and J ends lost 0 bases and 6 bases respectively, with 12 bases between them. This CDR3 has 14 amino acids. Germline V gene sequence: CDR1 SGHDT, CDR2 YYEEEE. The CDR3 coding sequence is TGTGCCAGCAGCTTGGATTCGGGGGTCCATGGCTACACCTTC. This translates into CASSLDSGVHGYTF.

This clone was found a few times. V and J are TRBV7-8 and TRBJ1-2; the match to TRBD1 covers 9 bases. CDR1 and CDR2 (germline): SGHVS, FQNEAQ. The CDR3 contains 14 residues. Unmatched junction bases numbered 8, after V lost 5 bases and J lost 7 bases. The CDR3 loop reads CASSREDRGAGYTF. CDR3 bases: TGTGCCAGCAGCCGCGAGGACAGGGGAGCTGGCTACACCTTC.

The chain is built from TRBV7-9 and TRBJ1-4; TRBD1 might be the D (5 bases). V was shortened by 1 base and J by 2 bases, with 8 bases between the two germline ends. This CDR3 has 15 amino acids. Germline CDR1 reads SEHNR; CDR2 reads FQNEAQ (reference sequence). The CDR3 region has the DNA TGTGCCAGCAGCTTAGAGGGACTTACTAATGAAAAACTGTTTTTT. This gives the protein CASSLEGLTNEKLFF.

The chain recombines TRBV11-2 with TRBJ1-6, with D maybe TRBD1 (5 bases). Trimming shortened V by 2 bases and J by 12 bases, and 8 bases separated the two germline ends. The germline V gene encodes CDR1 SGHAT and CDR2 FQNNGV. The CDR3 covers 12 residues. The CDR3 coding sequence is TGTGCCAGCAGCTTAAGTCAGGGACCCCTCCACTTT. Residues: CASSLSQGPLHF.

The chain is built from TRBV19 and TRBJ2-7; TRBD1 might be the D (5 bases). Germline CDR1 LNHDA, CDR2 SQIVND (reference sequence). The CDR3 sequence is 13 residues long. V dropped 3 bases and J dropped 2 bases, with 8 bases sitting between them. The CDR3 region has the DNA TGTGCCAGTAGTATCCCAGGGCCCTACGAGCAGTACTTC. This sequence encodes CASSIPGPYEQYF.

V and J are TRBV7-8 and TRBJ2-1; 9 bases are shared with TRBD2. J was trimmed by 2 bases and V by 5 bases; bases with no gene match: 13. The V gene's germline CDR1 is SGHVS and CDR2 FQNEAQ. The CDR3 is 18 amino acids. In DNA, the CDR3 is TGTGCCAGCAGCCCAAACCGACTAGCGGAGACTCCCTACAATGAGCAGTTCTTC. Residues: CASSPNRLAETPYNEQFF.

The chain recombines TRBV27 with TRBJ2-7, with D perhaps matching TRBD2 (5 bases). The V end was cut by 7 bases, the J end by 2 bases, with 18 bases between. The CDR3 is 15 residues long. Germline loops: CDR1 MNHEY, CDR2 SMNVEV (reference sequence). The CDR3 region is CASTLRWELAYEQYF. DNA for the CDR3: TGTGCCAGCACCCTAAGGTGGGAGTTGGCCTACGAGCAGTACTTC.

This clone has a single count. The chain joins TRBV30 to TRBJ1-3; possibly TRBD1 for D (5 bases). Germline CDR1 GTSNPN, CDR2 SVGIG (reference sequence). V was trimmed by 2 bases and J by 0 bases, leaving 14 bases between them. The CDR3 loop spans 16 amino acids. The CDR3 coding sequence is TGTGCCTGGAGTTCGACAGCTACCCTCTCTGGAAACACCATATATTTT. Its translation: CAWSSTATLSGNTIYF.

The chain is built from TRBV6-4 and TRBJ1-1; D not certain. The V end was cut by 0 bases, the J end by 8 bases, with 10 bases between. The CDR3 loop spans 13 amino acids. Germline CDR1 and CDR2: MRHNA and SNTAGT. CDR3 nucleotides: TGTGCCAGCAGTGACTCGACGGGGTTAGAAGCTTTCTTT. Translation gives CASSDSTGLEAFF.

The chain employs TRBV19 and TRBJ1-5; 11 nucleotides agree with TRBD1. The CDR3 extends over 18 amino acids. V lost 6 bases to trimming and J lost 4 bases; unmatched junction nucleotides: 14. Germline V gives CDR1 LNHDA, CDR2 SQIVND (reference sequence). CDR3 in amino acids: CASSPIGQGASDNQPQHF. CDR3 nucleotides: TGTGCCAGTAGCCCAATCGGACAGGGGGCGAGTGATAATCAGCCCCAGCATTTT.

This chain uses TRBV5-4 with TRBJ2-5, with TRBD2 as a possible D gene (5 bases). Germline V gives CDR1 SGHNT, CDR2 YYREEE (reference sequence). Trimming shortened V by 0 bases and J by 1 base, and 10 bases separated the two germline ends. CDR3 length equals 15 residues. The CDR3 region is CASSLVWERQETQYF. The CDR3 DNA follows: TGTGCCAGCAGCTTGGTTTGGGAGCGCCAAGAGACCCAGTACTTC.

The rearrangement links TRBV6-5 to TRBJ1-5; TRBD1 aligns across 9 bases. The junction had 12 bases not matched to a gene; V was cut back by 6 bases and J by 9 bases. CDR3 length equals 15 residues. Germline assignment: CDR1 MNHEY and CDR2 SVGAGI. The chain's CDR3 is CASRGTGTSIPPQHF. The CDR3 region has the DNA TGTGCCAGCAGGGGGACAGGGACCTCCATCCCGCCCCAGCATTTT.

The chain links TRBV29-1 to TRBJ1-1; D gene ambiguous. The CDR3 is made up of 12 amino acids. V gave up 1 base and J gave up 5 bases, with 8 bases separating them. Germline lookup yields CDR1 SQVTM and CDR2 ANQGSEA. The CDR3: CSVEGPGTEAFF. The CDR3 region has the DNA TGCAGCGTTGAAGGCCCGGGGACTGAAGCTTTCTTT. The whole variable domain, filled in from reference TRBV29-1 and TRBJ1-1, reads SAVISQKPSRDICQRGTSLTIQCQVDSQVTMMFWYRQQPGQSLTLIATANQGSEATYESGFVIDKFPISRPNLTFSTLTVSNMSPEDSSIYLCSVEGPGTEAFFGQGTRLTVV.

The J gene is TRBJ1-1, the V gene TRBV25-1; TRBD1 agrees at 9 bases. The germline V gene encodes CDR1 MGHDK and CDR2 SYGVNS. This CDR3 is 17 amino acids long. Losses at the gene ends were 3 bases for V and 4 bases for J; bases not matched to a gene: 12. The CDR3 nucleotides read TGTGCCAGCAGTGAGGACAGGGGAGGATATCGCGGCACTGAAGCTTTCTTT. Its protein is CASSEDRGGYRGTEAFF.

The chain couples TRBV7-8 to TRBJ2-7; a possible D gene is TRBD1 (7 bases). The CDR3 length is 16 residues. Germline assignment: CDR1 SGHVS and CDR2 FQNEAQ. Deletions cut 4 bases from V and 4 bases from J, with 20 bases between. The DNA of the CDR3 is TGTGCCAGCAGCTCAGAAGGGGGCGGCGGGGAATACGAGCAGTACTTC. It is translated as CASSSEGGGGEYEQYF.

The chain couples TRBV6-5 to TRBJ2-1; 10 bases align to TRBD2. The germline CDR1 and CDR2 sequences are MNHEY and SVGAGI. CDR3 length equals 16 residues. With 2 bases clipped from V and 7 bases from J, the junction kept 8 bases outside the gene matches. The CDR3 region has the DNA TGTGCCAGCAGTTACACCTTTAGCGGGGGGCTTAATGAGCAGTTCTTC. Amino acids: CASSYTFSGGLNEQFF.

This chain connects TRBV6-5 to TRBJ1-2; D is unresolved. V lost 8 bases and J 7 bases, leaving 17 bases between the germline ends. This CDR3 region has 13 residues. Germline CDR1 is MNHEY and CDR2 is SVGAGI. The CDR3 loop is CASVSWREGGYTF. For the CDR3, the DNA is TGTGCCAGCGTAAGTTGGCGGGAGGGTGGCTACACCTTC.

This sequence joins TRBV15 and TRBJ1-5; D uncertain. V was clipped by 3 bases and J by 5 bases, with 17 bases between them. The germline CDR1 and CDR2 sequences are LNHNV and YYDKDF (reference sequence). CDR3 size: 16 residues. CDR3 nucleotides: TGTGCCACCAGCAGCTTCCCGGGTTCGCGGGATCAGCCCCAGCATTTT. This sequence encodes CATSSFPGSRDQPQHF.

The chain recombines TRBV6-5 with TRBJ2-3; TRBD2 is a possible D gene (5 bases). Trimming took 7 bases from V and 1 from J, leaving 9 bases between them. CDR3 length: 13 residues. CDR1 MNHEY and CDR2 SVGAGI come from the germline V gene. The CDR3 region has the DNA TGTGCCAGCAAGGAGGCTGGCACAGATACGCAGTATTTT. Its translation: CASKEAGTDTQYF.

V is TRBV6-5 and J is TRBJ2-5; D is uncertain. The germline gives CDR1 MNHEY, CDR2 SVGAGI. Trimming left V 10 bases short and J 4 bases short, with 19 bases between. The CDR3 runs to 14 residues. CDR3 in amino acids: CATQGVLVRETQYF. DNA for the CDR3: TGTGCCACCCAAGGAGTCTTGGTTCGAGAGACCCAGTACTTC.

Turning to this clone: The final CDR3 position lacks the conserved phenylalanine or tryptophan, pointing to a likely read error. J is TRBJ1-5 and V is TRBV28; TRBD1 might be the D (5 bases). V was trimmed by 3 bases and J by 7 bases, leaving 16 bases between them. The CDR3 spans 15 residues. Germline V gene sequence: CDR1 MDHEN, CDR2 SYDVKM. The CDR3 DNA sequence: TGTGCCAGCAGTTTCCTGGGCAGGGTAAGGCAGCCCCAGCATCTT. It specifies CASSFLGRVRQPQHL.

The chain has TRBV7-2 and TRBJ2-7; D gene ambiguous. V dropped 3 bases and J dropped 0 bases, with 12 bases sitting between them. The CDR3 length is 15 residues. The V gene's germline CDR1 is SGHTA and CDR2 FQGNSA. For the CDR3, the DNA is TGTGCCAGCAGCTTTTCCGCTAGTCTCTCCTACGAGCAGTACTTC. Its translation: CASSFSASLSYEQYF.

The chain joins TRBV4-1 to TRBJ1-5; D possibly corresponds to TRBD1 (5 bases). In germline, CDR1 is MGHRA, CDR2 YSYEKL. Trimming removed 1 base from V and 2 bases from J, with 9 bases in between. This CDR3 is built from 15 residues. Here the CDR3 reads CASSQVLQGNQPQHF. The CDR3 DNA reads TGCGCCAGCAGCCAAGTATTACAGGGCAATCAGCCCCAGCATTTT.